The 2 T cell receptor beta chains listed next were all sequenced from one sample in a study of beta chain features in type 1 diabetes listed by TCRdb under 2018. Libraries were made using the immunoSEQ multiplex PCR assay. The High Capacity cDNA Reverse Transcription Kit was used to reverse transcribe all of the isolated RNA, meaning that expressed TCRB transcripts were what got sequenced. TCRdb retrieved this table from immuneACCESS and kept in-frame rearrangements only. Not all clones are present; in checked studies, unresolved V genes account for under half, and no reason is known for the remainder. The sample table holds 860,000 or so clones, of which around a sixth were seen once. About 0.02% of the sample rests with the top ten. Input material: naive CD4+ T cells from blood. The cell subset or site label of this sample denotes: true naive CD4+ T cells. Receptor source: a woman aged 18 to 35 in good health.

This clone was counted only a few times. This chain connects TRBV6-5 to TRBJ2-2, with D possibly being TRBD2 (5 bases). V was clipped by 6 bases and J by 2 bases, with 13 bases between them. The CDR3 covers 15 residues. The germline V gene has CDR1 MNHEY and CDR2 SVGAGI. The CDR3 DNA is TGTGCCAGCAGACTCACTAGGATTAACACCGGGGAGCTGTTTTTT. It is translated as CASRLTRINTGELFF.

This clone was found a few times. CDR3 sequence (DNA): TGTGCCAGCAGCTTTGGCGGGAGGGCGGAGACCCAGTACTTC. Translation: CASSFGGRAETQYF. The chain recombines TRBV7-2 with TRBJ2-5, with TRBD2 matching over 9 bases. Trimming at V came to 3 bases and at J to 5 bases, leaving 4 bases not matched to a gene. CDR3 size: 14 residues. Germline loops: CDR1 SGHTA, CDR2 FQGNSA.